Listed below are T cell receptor beta chains from one sample, sequenced in a study of blood T cells in healthy people across ages. In TCRdb, the 5' RACE reads were re-called with MiXCR into one record per CDR3 protein. The data hold some 760,000 distinct CDR3 sequences, with 25% observed a single time. These same data were also listed under a study on T cells of mothers and their children.

Sequenced input: blood. Receptor source: a boy between 5 and 17 years old in good health. The CDR3 runs from the conserved cysteine through the conserved F or W. The D gene is left open where the match is weak. Clone size is not always given. Where it is, it says once, few, many or a class for expanded clones.

V: TRBV7-3; D: -; length: 14; size: few; J: TRBJ2-5; DNA: TGTGCCAGCAGCTTGTACGGGGAAAAAGAGACCCAGTACTTC; CDR3: CASSLYGEKETQYF
V: TRBV5-1; D: -; length: 15; size: -; J: TRBJ2-3; DNA: TGCGCCAGCAGCTTGGCCATTTCTAGCACAGATACGCAGTATTTT; CDR3: CASSLAISSTDTQYF
V: TRBV11-2; D: TRBD1; length: 16; size: -; J: TRBJ1-4; DNA: TGTGCCAGCAGCTTGATACCGGGACAGGGCAGTGAAAAACTGTTTTTT; CDR3: CASSLIPGQGSEKLFF
V: TRBV7-2; D: -; length: 15; size: -; J: TRBJ2-6; DNA: TGTGCCAGCAGCTTATCGGACTCTGGGGCCAACGTCCTGACTTTC; CDR3: CASSLSDSGANVLTF
V: TRBV5-1; D: TRBD2; length: 16; size: few; J: TRBJ2-3; DNA: TGCGCCAGCAGCTTGGCGGGGACTAGCAGCACAGATACGCAGTATTTT; CDR3: CASSLAGTSSTDTQYF
V: TRBV5-1; D: TRBD1; length: 15; size: few; J: TRBJ1-4; DNA: TGCGCCAGCAGCGGGCGGACAGGGGGCGCGGAAAAACTGTTTTTT; CDR3: CASSGRTGGAEKLFF
V: TRBV30; D: TRBD1; length: 13; size: -; J: TRBJ2-7; DNA: TGTGCCTGGAGGGAGGACAGGTCCTACGAGCAGTACTTC; CDR3: CAWREDRSYEQYF
V: TRBV9; D: TRBD1; length: 14; size: few; J: TRBJ1-5; DNA: TGTGCCAGCAGCGTGACAGGGGGCCGAGAGCCCCAGCATTTT; CDR3: CASSVTGGREPQHF
V: TRBV25-1; D: -; length: 13; size: few; J: TRBJ2-7; DNA: TGTGCCAGCAGTGAATCCAGCGTCTACGAGCAGTACTTC; CDR3: CASSESSVYEQYF
V: TRBV29-1; D: -; length: 13; size: -; J: TRBJ2-1; DNA: TGCAGCGTTGACGGGACCTCCGGGTGGGAGCAGTTCTTC; CDR3: CSVDGTSGWEQFF
V: TRBV10-2; D: -; length: 13; size: -; J: TRBJ2-7; DNA: TGCGCCAGCAGCTACGGGAACTCCTACGAGCAGTACTTC; CDR3: CASSYGNSYEQYF
V: TRBV4-3; D: -; length: 15; size: -; J: TRBJ2-7; DNA: TGCGCCAGCAGCCAAGATAGAGACGTGGGTTACGAGCAGTACTTC; CDR3: CASSQDRDVGYEQYF
V: TRBV7-2; D: TRBD2; length: 13; size: few; J: TRBJ2-2; DNA: TGTGCCAGCAGCTTCACTAGCGCCGGGGAGCTGTTTTTT; CDR3: CASSFTSAGELFF
V: TRBV20-1; D: -; length: 18; size: few; J: TRBJ2-3; DNA: TGCAGTGCTAGAGATCGCCTAGCCGGGAAGAGAGACACAGATACGCAGTATTTT; CDR3: CSARDRLAGKRDTDTQYF
V: TRBV7-9; D: -; length: 17; size: -; J: TRBJ2-7; DNA: TGTGCCAGCAGCCGGCAGAGGACCGCTAGTCCGTCCTACGAGCAGTACTTC; CDR3: CASSRQRTASPSYEQYF
V: TRBV13; D: -; length: 16; size: many; J: TRBJ2-6; DNA: TGTGCCAGCAGCCCAGGACGCAGCTCTGGGGCCAACGTCCTGACTTTC; CDR3: CASSPGRSSGANVLTF
V: TRBV12-3/TRBV12-4; D: TRBD2; length: 16; size: few; J: TRBJ2-1; DNA: TGTGCCAGCAGTTACTCGACTAGCGGGACGGGCGATGAGCAGTTCTTC; CDR3: CASSYSTSGTGDEQFF
V: TRBV29-1; D: TRBD1; length: 13; size: few; J: TRBJ2-4; DNA: TGCAGCGTTATACAGGGGGCCGAAAACATTCAGTACTTC; CDR3: CSVIQGAENIQYF
V: TRBV29-1; D: -; length: 15; size: -; J: TRBJ1-2; DNA: TGCAGCGTTGTAACGTTAGATCAGCCCGGCTATGGCTACACCTTC; CDR3: CSVVTLDQPGYGYTF
V: TRBV11-1; D: -; length: 14; size: -; J: TRBJ2-7; DNA: TGTGCCAGCAGCTTAGCCCCAGGGTCCTACGAGCAGTACTTC; CDR3: CASSLAPGSYEQYF
V: TRBV7-6; D: TRBD1; length: 16; size: few; J: TRBJ1-2; DNA: TGTGCCAGCAGCAAACTCGGGACAGATACTAACTATGGCTACACCTTC; CDR3: CASSKLGTDTNYGYTF
V: TRBV4-3; D: TRBD1; length: 17; size: -; J: TRBJ2-7; DNA: TGCGCCAGCAGCCAAGAGGCACAGGGGGCCAACCCCTACGAGCAGTACTTC; CDR3: CASSQEAQGANPYEQYF
V: TRBV24-1; D: -; length: 18; size: few; J: TRBJ2-3; DNA: TGTGCCACCCGACCCACCTTGGAGGCAGGGGAGGGCGCAGATACGCAGTATTTT; CDR3: CATRPTLEAGEGADTQYF
V: TRBV24-1; D: -; length: 13; size: -; J: TRBJ2-1; DNA: TGTGCCACCAGTGACAGTGACTACAATGAGCAGTTCTTC; CDR3: CATSDSDYNEQFF
V: TRBV7-9; D: TRBD2; length: 14; size: -; J: TRBJ2-1; DNA: TGTGCCAGCAGCCTAGCTGCGGCGGGAGCTTGGCAGTTCTTC; CDR3: CASSLAAAGAWQFF
V: TRBV3-1; D: -; length: 15; size: -; J: TRBJ1-1; DNA: TGTGCCAGCAGCCAAGGGCAGGGGATGAACACTGAAGCTTTCTTT; CDR3: CASSQGQGMNTEAFF
V: TRBV6-6; D: TRBD1; length: 15; size: few; J: TRBJ1-2; DNA: TGTGCCAGCAGACGGGATTCGACAGGGGGTCATGGCTACACCTTC; CDR3: CASRRDSTGGHGYTF
V: TRBV14; D: -; length: 17; size: -; J: TRBJ2-5; DNA: TGTGCCAGCAGCCTCCCGCCTGAGGGGGAGGATGAAGAGACCCAGTACTTC; CDR3: CASSLPPEGEDEETQYF
V: TRBV29-1; D: TRBD1; length: 13; size: -; J: TRBJ2-7; DNA: TGCAGCTACACAGGGGGCTCGACCTACGAGCAGTACTTC; CDR3: CSYTGGSTYEQYF
V: TRBV29-1; D: TRBD1; length: 13; size: many; J: TRBJ1-1; DNA: TGCAGCGTAGGACAGGGCGGGAACACTGAAGCTTTCTTT; CDR3: CSVGQGGNTEAFF
V: TRBV12-3/TRBV12-4; D: TRBD1; length: 13; size: few; J: TRBJ1-5; DNA: TGTGCCAGCAGAGACAGGGAGGGTCAGCCCCAGCATTTT; CDR3: CASRDREGQPQHF
V: TRBV20-1; D: -; length: 13; size: -; J: TRBJ2-5; DNA: TGCAGTGCTAGAAAAAGGGTGGGGGAGACCCAGTACTTC; CDR3: CSARKRVGETQYF
V: TRBV5-1; D: -; length: 15; size: once; J: TRBJ2-7; DNA: TGCGCCAGCAGCAGTGGCGGGACAGACCTCTACGAGCAGTACTTC; CDR3: CASSSGGTDLYEQYF
V: TRBV20-1; D: TRBD1; length: 19; size: -; J: TRBJ2-7; DNA: TGCAGTGCTGGAGATCGGGCAGGGGGCAGCCCCCGAGCCCCCTACGAGCAGTACTTC; CDR3: CSAGDRAGGSPRAPYEQYF